Following are 4 T cell receptor beta chains from one sample sequenced in a study of identical twins. TCRdb recomputed calls from the 5' RACE reads with MiXCR, one row per CDR3 protein. This sample carries some 600,000 distinct CDR3 sequences, 7.1% of them seen once, and the ten largest clones take 1.5% to 2%. The same sample was also studied in work on yellow fever vaccine responses in identical twins.

Source material: PBMCs. The receptor set was obtained from a woman aged 18-30 years in good health.

The rearrangement links TRBV20-1 to TRBJ1-1, with D possibly being TRBD1 (6 bases). V lost 0 bases and J 4 bases, leaving 12 bases between the germline ends. CDR3 length: 14 residues. From germline, CDR1 is DFQATT and CDR2 SNEGSKA (reference sequence). In DNA, the CDR3 is TGCAGTGCTAGAGAAGCCACAGGGACCACTGAAGCTTTCTTT. Amino acid sequence: CSAREATGTTEAFF.

The rearrangement joins TRBV20-1 to TRBJ2-1; 7 bases agree with TRBD1. Looked up from germline, CDR1 is DFQATT and CDR2 is SNEGSKA (reference sequence). The CDR3 has 16 residues. The ends lost 6 bases at V and 5 bases at J; junction bases unmatched: 16. The CDR3 reads CSARKSRGQTNNEQFF. The DNA for the CDR3 is TGCAGTGCCCGCAAGTCTAGGGGACAGACCAACAATGAGCAGTTCTTC.

This clonotype was detected only a few times. The CDR3 DNA is TGTGCCAGCAGCGTAGCTGTTGGGACTACCTCCTACAATGAGCAGTTCTTC. Translated, it gives CASSVAVGTTSYNEQFF. The chain recombines TRBV9 with TRBJ2-1; 7 nucleotides line up with TRBD2. The CDR3 totals 17 residues. Germline values: CDR1 SGDLS, CDR2 YYNGEE. With V trimmed by 0 bases and J by 0 bases, 6 bases remained unmatched.

The V and J genes are TRBV20-1 and TRBJ2-3; 7 positions agree with TRBD2. The CDR3 loop spans 14 amino acids. In germline, CDR1 is DFQATT, CDR2 SNEGSKA (reference sequence). The ends lost 6 bases at V and 7 bases at J; junction bases unmatched: 13. CDR3 in amino acids: CSAEEGLVMNTQYF. CDR3 sequence (DNA): TGCAGTGCCGAAGAAGGACTAGTTATGAATACGCAGTATTTT.